This T cell receptor beta chain originates from a study of blood T cell repertoires in COVID-19. Study at large: There were acute and convalescent COVID-19 samples, and they came from the United States, Italy and Spain. PBMCs, B-cell-depleted T cells, or T cells were the source of the cDNA or gDNA that made up the material.

Seattle researchers signed up patients amid active infection and tracked them longitudinally. Trimming removed 4 bases from V and 5 bases from J, with 11 bases in between. The CDR3 totals 13 residues. Germline V CDR1 and CDR2: MNHEY, SMNVEV (reference sequence). This clone came up a few times. Source study methods: Estimation of nucleated cell counts was performed using reference gene primer amplification. The assay was immunoSEQ multiplex PCR, and TCRdb's table has in-frame clones only and misses some. V, J and clone size were drawn from that table, and D and trimming were deduced from the DNA. In the table there are around 80,000 clones, around 80% of which are singletons.

The source is a man aged 50-59 years with COVID-19, enrolled during active disease. Source material: peripheral blood. The gene calls are TRBV27 and TRBJ1-1; weak D call: TRBD1 (6 bases). The CDR3 sequence is CASSYREWTEAFF. CDR3 nucleotide sequence: TGTGCCAGCAGTTACAGGGAGTGGACTGAAGCTTTCTTT.